The 14 T cell receptor beta chains below come from one sample, sequenced in a study of T cell responses to AZD1222 COVID-19 vaccine. Some clones are missing from TCRdb's copy, which holds only in-frame ones; the method was immunoSEQ multiplex PCR. The data show some 180,000 clones, roughly 92% seen once. Sample: peripheral blood, taken 28 days after the second dose of the MenACWY control vaccine. The receptors stem from an adult who received the MenACWY meningococcal vaccine as a control.

V and J are TRBV7-3 and TRBJ2-1, with 9 positions matching TRBD2. The V gene's germline CDR1 is SGHTA and CDR2 FQGTGA. V dropped 5 bases and J dropped 1; count of bases not matched to a gene: 6. CDR3 length: 16 amino acids. CDR3 protein: CASSPQAGGSYNEQFF. CDR3 sequence (DNA): TGTGCCAGCAGCCCCCAGGCGGGAGGGTCCTACAATGAGCAGTTCTTC.

The V gene is TRBV7-2, the J gene TRBJ2-1, with 10 nucleotides matching TRBD1. CDR1 is SGHTA, CDR2 FQGNSA, per germline. V was pared by 10 bases and J by 2 bases, with 5 bases of the junction left unmatched. The CDR3 is 14 amino acids. CDR3 nucleotides: TGTGCCACGGAGGGGACAGGGGCCTACAATGAGCAGTTCTTC. Translated: CATEGTGAYNEQFF.

DNA of the CDR3: TGTGCCAGCAGCTTTTTTCCTGGGACAAACTACGAGCAGTACTTC. This gives the protein CASSFFPGTNYEQYF. The chain has TRBV11-2 and TRBJ2-7; D may be TRBD1 (6 bases). Per germline, CDR1 SGHAT and CDR2 FQNNGV. Trimming pared 3 bases from V and 3 bases from J, leaving 15 bases between. CDR3 length equals 15 residues.

This clone was observed once. This rearrangement joins TRBV7-3 to TRBJ2-3; perhaps TRBD2 as D (6 bases). Trimming took off 3 bases at V and 5 bases at J, with 21 bases between the two ends. Germline V gives CDR1 SGHTA, CDR2 FQGTGA. The CDR3 has 17 residues. CDR3 bases: TGTGCCAGCAGCTTGGGTTACCGGGAGAGCGGAGGAGATACGCAGTATTTT. Its protein product is CASSLGYRESGGDTQYF.

This clone occurred a few times. The J gene is TRBJ1-4, the V gene TRBV29-1; 9 nucleotides agree with TRBD1. Germline V lookup: CDR1 SQVTM, CDR2 ANQGSEA. The ends lost 5 bases at V and 7 bases at J; junction bases unmatched: 8. The CDR3 length is 14 residues. The CDR3 here is CSVRRTGVGEKLFF. In DNA form, the CDR3 reads TGCAGCGTTCGAAGGACAGGGGTGGGTGAAAAACTGTTTTTT.

The J gene is TRBJ2-1, the V gene TRBV9; 8 bases are a match to TRBD2. CDR3 length: 17 residues. Looked up from germline, CDR1 is SGDLS and CDR2 is YYNGEE. V lost 0 bases and J lost 0; bases outside the gene matches: 5. The CDR3 bases are TGTGCCAGCAGCGTAGCCTCGCGGGAGGACTCCTACAATGAGCAGTTCTTC. Encoded protein: CASSVASREDSYNEQFF.

V and J are TRBV5-1 and TRBJ2-1; D is uncertain. With 4 bases removed from V and 0 bases from J, the gap between germline ends came to 11 bases. Germline V gene sequence: CDR1 SGHRS, CDR2 YFSETQ. The CDR3 totals 15 residues. The CDR3 loop is CASSEDLGSYNEQFF. The CDR3 nucleotides are TGCGCCAGCAGCGAGGACCTCGGCTCCTACAATGAGCAGTTCTTC.

The chain combines TRBV7-9 with TRBJ1-1; 7 bases are shared with TRBD1. The V gene's germline CDR1 is SEHNR and CDR2 FQNEAQ (reference sequence). V lost 5 bases, J lost 1 base, and 4 bases stayed unmatched. This CDR3 region has 14 residues. The CDR3 is CASSLKGANTEAFF. Written as DNA, the CDR3 is TGTGCCAGCAGCCTGAAGGGGGCGAACACTGAAGCTTTCTTT.

This clone turned up a few times. J is TRBJ2-7 and V is TRBV7-2; 7 nucleotides match TRBD1. Germline CDR1 and CDR2: SGHTA and FQGNSA. The CDR3 runs 15 residues. Trimming cost V 7 bases and J 0 bases; bases outside gene matches: 9. Written as DNA, the CDR3 is TGTGCCAGCACCCTAGGGACAGTTAGCTCCTACGAGCAGTACTTC. It is translated as CASTLGTVSSYEQYF.

This chain joins TRBV3-1 (or the pseudogene TRBV3-2) and TRBJ2-2; weak D call: TRBD2 (6 bases). CDR3 length equals 13 residues. CDR1 is LGHDT, CDR2 YNNKEL, per germline (reference sequence). V dropped 5 bases and J dropped 5 bases, with 9 bases sitting between them. The CDR3 sequence: CASSLSGTGELFF. CDR3 nucleotide sequence: TGTGCCAGCAGCTTGAGCGGGACCGGGGAGCTGTTTTTT.

This chain links TRBV30 with TRBJ1-5; D is undetermined. Germline CDR1 and CDR2: GTSNPN and SVGIG (reference sequence). There are 13 residues in the CDR3. The V end lost 2 bases, the J end lost 5 bases, and 10 bases lay between the germline ends. CDR3 protein: CAWSLAIDQPQHF. The CDR3 DNA follows: TGTGCCTGGAGTCTGGCTATTGATCAGCCCCAGCATTTT.

The genes are TRBV25-1 and TRBJ1-5, with TRBD1 identical over 9 bases. CDR1 and CDR2 (germline): MGHDK, SYGVNS. The CDR3 loop spans 16 amino acids. After removal of 3 bases from V and 6 bases from J, the junction contained 9 bases not matched to a gene. DNA of the CDR3: TGTGCCAGCAGTGATGCAGCCGGGACAGGGAGTCAGCCCCAGCATTTT. Translated, it gives CASSDAAGTGSQPQHF.

The V gene is TRBV4-3, the J gene TRBJ2-1; 10 bases map to TRBD2. This CDR3 spans 17 amino acids. CDR1 is LGHNA and CDR2 is YSLEER in the germline V gene. Trimming removed 0 bases from V and 7 bases from J; junction bases left unmatched: 9. The CDR3 protein is CASSQDPASGRMNEQFF. In nucleotides, the CDR3 is TGCGCCAGCAGCCAAGACCCCGCTAGCGGGAGAATGAATGAGCAGTTCTTC.

The chain has TRBV15 and TRBJ2-7; 16 nucleotides match TRBD2. The germline gives CDR1 LNHNV, CDR2 YYDKDF (reference sequence). This CDR3 has 16 amino acids. V gave up 3 bases and J gave up 7 bases; unmatched junction bases: 6. The CDR3 is CATSRGTSGRAEEQYF. The CDR3 coding sequence is TGTGCCACCAGCAGGGGGACTAGCGGGAGGGCCGAAGAGCAGTACTTC.